This T cell receptor beta chain was identified during a study of blood T cell repertoires in COVID-19. Looking at the study overall: Nucleic acid was either cDNA or gDNA, and it came from T cells, B-cell-depleted T cells, or PBMCs.

In the study's own analysis: Amplification of reference gene primers provided the estimated nucleated cell counts. Libraries were prepared by immunoSEQ multiplex PCR; TCRdb keeps only in-frame clonotypes and omits some of them. V, J and clone size reflect that table, while D and trimming were determined from the DNA. The sample shows 250,000 to 400,000 clones, 88% of them seen only once. Germline V gene lookup returns CDR1 MNHNS and CDR2 SASEGT. V lost 1 base and J lost 2; bases outside the gene matches: 9. The CDR3 loop spans 17 amino acids. This receptor was identified in a woman aged 25 to 39 with COVID-19, enrolled during active disease. V usage is TRBV6-1 and J usage is TRBJ2-7, with 9 bases aligning to TRBD1. The specimen sequenced was peripheral blood. CDR3 in DNA: TGTGCCAGCAGTGAAGGGCGGGTGAGGGACAGGGCCTACGAGCAGTACGTC. It encodes CASSEGRVRDRAYEQYV.